This is a list of T cell receptor beta chains from one sample in a study of naive and memory T cell subsets. TCRdb re-called the 5' RACE reads with MiXCR, one entry per CDR3 protein. This repertoire shows about 57,000 distinct CDR3 sequences, around 7.3% found once; its top ten account for over 8%. The origin of the receptors is a female donor in good health. Both conserved end residues are part of each CDR3. Fields, in order: J gene, V gene, clone size, D gene, CDR3 DNA, CDR3 protein. A D gene is named only where the DNA matches it firmly. Only some rows state a clone size, as once, few, many or a class for expanded clones.

>TRBJ2-6|TRBV9|many|NA
TGTGCCAGCAGCGTAGGGACTACGGGGGCCAACGTCCTGACTTTC
CASSVGTTGANVLTF
>TRBJ1-5|TRBV20-1|many|NA
TGCAGTGTGTCTAGTGGCAATCAGCCCCAGCATTTT
CSVSSGNQPQHF
>TRBJ2-1|TRBV14|few|NA
TGTGCCAGCAGCCGTTCTAGGTTGGATGAGCAGTTCTTC
CASSRSRLDEQFF
>TRBJ1-3|TRBV11-2|many|NA
TGTGCCAGCAGCTTAAACCCCCCGATGCTCTCTGGAAACACCATATATTTT
CASSLNPPMLSGNTIYF
>TRBJ2-2|TRBV9|NA|NA
TGTGCCAGCAGCGCATCCCTGGGATCCCCTAACACCGGGGAGCTGTTTTTT
CASSASLGSPNTGELFF
>TRBJ1-6|TRBV15|many|NA
TGTGCCACCAGGGGGGCTGGCCCTTCACCCCTCCACTTT
CATRGAGPSPLHF
>TRBJ1-5|TRBV7-2|NA|NA
TGTGCCAGCAGCCGGGGACCCTATAGCAATCAGCCCCAGCATTTT
CASSRGPYSNQPQHF
>TRBJ1-6|TRBV28|many|NA
TGTGCCAGCAGTATACAGAATTCACCCCTCCACTTT
CASSIQNSPLHF
>TRBJ2-6|TRBV7-2|NA|NA
TGTGCCAGCAGCTTAAGATCTGGGGCCAACGTCCTGACTTTC
CASSLRSGANVLTF
>TRBJ1-4|TRBV7-2|few|TRBD1
TGTGCCAGCAGAGCCGGGACAGCAACTAATGAAAAACTGTTTTTT
CASRAGTATNEKLFF
>TRBJ2-7|TRBV4-3|NA|NA
TGCGCCAGCGCTCCCGGGGGTAGCTCCTACGAGCAGTACTTC
CASAPGGSSYEQYF
>TRBJ2-1|TRBV20-1|few|NA
TGCAGTGCAGAAAGTGGAGGGGCCTACAATGAGCAGTTCTTC
CSAESGGAYNEQFF
>TRBJ1-1|TRBV7-9|NA|NA
TGTGCCAGCAGCTCTAACACTGAAGCTTTCTTT
CASSSNTEAFF
>TRBJ1-1|TRBV29-1|many|NA
TGCAGCGTTTATCCTCTCCTTAACCTACTGAACACTGAAGCTTTCTTT
CSVYPLLNLLNTEAFF
>TRBJ1-1|TRBV6-5|many|TRBD1
TGTGCCAGCAGTTACCCGACCAGGGGGCGCGGCACTGAAGCTTTCTTT
CASSYPTRGRGTEAFF